Sequencing of this TCR beta chain was carried out in a study of PD-1 blockade in classical Hodgkin lymphoma. Findings and limits, study-wide: The baseline diversity of complete responders showed similarity to that of newly diagnosed patients. With respect to the repertoire differences, their causes, possibly disease activity or prior therapy, remain undefined.

Germline lookup yields CDR1 SQVTM and CDR2 ANQGSEA. The junction had 12 bases not matched to a gene; V was cut back by 7 bases and J by 7 bases. CDR3 length equals 16 residues. Every one of the patients relapsed after autologous stem cell transplantation (brentuximab vedotin exposure was variable). Complete response, partial response or progressive disease were the best responses. Comments on this clone: Antigen unknown.

Here immunoSEQ multiplex PCR was the method, and the copy in TCRdb shows in-frame clones only, minus some. The profile shows 15,000 or so clones, about 81% of them singletons. This chain connects TRBV29-1 to TRBJ2-1, with 14 positions matching TRBD2. The sequence was obtained from a human donor with classical Hodgkin lymphoma. This specimen consisted of peripheral blood mononuclear cells (PBMCs), obtained at baseline. DNA of the CDR3: TGCAGCGGTATCGGGACTAGCGGGAGAAGGGGGAATGAGCAGTTCTTC. It yields the protein CSGIGTSGRRGNEQFF.